The 6 T cell receptor beta chains given below trace back to one sample, sequenced in a study of CD8 T cells in ankylosing spondylitis. Findings and limits, study-wide: Ankylosing spondylitis blood appeared to be characterized by a TCR beta motif of 8 or 9 highly homologous variants.

Their antigen targets remain unknown. MiXCR, applied by TCRdb to the 5' RACE reads, yields one record per CDR3 protein. In the table there are some 130,000 distinct CDR3 sequences, approximately 17% of which are singletons. The sample was blood, either unsorted or a sorted T cell fraction (not recorded which). The receptors shown here come from a male donor with ankylosing spondylitis.

The rearrangement links TRBV6-5 to TRBJ2-7; 11 bases fit TRBD1. The CDR3 spans 14 residues. Per germline, CDR1 MNHEY and CDR2 SVGAGI. The V segment lost 6 bases and the J segment 4 bases; nucleotides outside the gene matches: 5. The CDR3 loop is CASRYRDRGYEQYF. The DNA for the CDR3 is TGTGCCAGCAGATACCGGGACAGGGGGTACGAGCAGTACTTC.

There are a few counts of this clonotype. The chain employs TRBV4-1 and TRBJ1-5; 7 bases are shared with TRBD1. Trimming at V came to 1 base and at J to 1 base, leaving 13 bases not matched to a gene. The CDR3 consists of 19 residues. Germline V gives CDR1 MGHRA, CDR2 YSYEKL. As DNA, the CDR3 is TGCGCCAGCAGCCAAGGCTTAAAGGGGGCAGCCTTAAGCAATCAGCCCCAGCATTTT. It specifies CASSQGLKGAALSNQPQHF.

The table lists this clonotype with many counts. Relative to the germline gene, one junction end is altered; a read error may explain this. V and J are TRBV13 and TRBJ1-3; no clear D gene. This CDR3 has 16 amino acids. CDR1 and CDR2 from the germline V gene are PRHDT and FYEKMQ (reference sequence). The CDR3 reads CASSLGGMGTGNTIYF. CDR3 in DNA: TGTGCCAGCAGCCTAGGAGGGATGGGGACTGGAAACACCATATATTTT.

This clonotype was recorded a few times. The rearrangement joins TRBV7-9 to TRBJ1-5; 8 bases are a match to TRBD1. The junction had 9 bases not matched to a gene; V was cut back by 5 bases and J by 6 bases. This CDR3 has 15 residues. Germline V gene sequence: CDR1 SEHNR, CDR2 FQNEAQ (reference sequence). CDR3 protein: CASSGGAGGSQPQHF. CDR3 in DNA: TGTGCCAGCAGCGGGGGGGCAGGGGGCAGTCAGCCCCAGCATTTT.

This chain joins TRBV6-2 or TRBV6-3 and TRBJ2-6; 11 positions agree with TRBD2. The J segment lost 3 bases and the V segment lost 2 bases, leaving 12 bases of the junction unmatched. The germline V gene has CDR1 MNHEY and CDR2 SVGEGT. This CDR3 has 20 residues. In DNA form, the CDR3 reads TGTGCCAGCAGTTACGAAATAGAACTAGCGGGAGAAATTGGGGCCAACGTCCTGACTTTC. This codes for CASSYEIELAGEIGANVLTF.

The chain couples TRBV7-2 to TRBJ2-3; D is undetermined. CDR1 and CDR2 (germline): SGHTA, FQGNSA. V was clipped by 2 bases and J by 5 bases, with 11 bases between them. The CDR3 runs to 14 residues. CDR3 bases: TGTGCCAGCAGCTTACCGCCCTGGAAAGATACGCAGTATTTT. It is translated as CASSLPPWKDTQYF.